This T cell receptor beta chain was captured in a study of identical twins. Between the trimmed V and J ends, which lost 0 bases and 4 bases, there was a span of 12 bases. This CDR3 has 15 residues. Germline values: CDR1 SQVTM, CDR2 ANQGSEA. Each CDR3 protein is one row after TCRdb ran MiXCR on the 5' RACE reads. The sample records hundreds of thousands of distinct CDR3 sequences, 5.5% to 6.5% being singletons. Only healthy Caucasians were included as donors. This clonotype was recorded a few times. The chain employs TRBV29-1 and TRBJ1-4; unclear D gene. The TCR originated in a man between 18 and 29 years old in good health. The specimen was naive T cells sorted from blood. CDR3 protein: CSVEDSRGFNEKLFF. The CDR3 bases are TGCAGCGTTGAAGATTCCCGGGGTTTTAATGAAAAACTGTTTTTT.